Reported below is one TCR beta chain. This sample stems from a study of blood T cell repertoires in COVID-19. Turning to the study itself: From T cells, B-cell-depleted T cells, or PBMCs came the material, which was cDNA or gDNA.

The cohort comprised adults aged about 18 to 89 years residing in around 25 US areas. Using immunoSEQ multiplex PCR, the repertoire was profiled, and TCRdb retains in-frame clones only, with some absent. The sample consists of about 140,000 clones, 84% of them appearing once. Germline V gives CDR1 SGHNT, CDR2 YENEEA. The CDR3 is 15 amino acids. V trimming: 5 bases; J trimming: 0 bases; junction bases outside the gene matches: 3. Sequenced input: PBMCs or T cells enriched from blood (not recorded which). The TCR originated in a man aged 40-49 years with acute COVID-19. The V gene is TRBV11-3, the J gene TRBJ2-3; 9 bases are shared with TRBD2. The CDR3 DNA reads TGTGCCAGCAGCCCTAGCGGGGCTAGCACAGATACGCAGTATTTT. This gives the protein CASSPSGASTDTQYF.